Reported below is one TCR beta chain. Its matching antigen is unknown. The conserved closing phenylalanine or tryptophan is absent in this CDR3, likely reflecting a read error. Because the CDR3's place on the DNA is in doubt, the DNA is left out and the CDR3 is given as listed by TCRdb. The library came from three nested PCR rounds adapted from ARM-PCR protocols. TCRdb reprocessed the multiplex PCR reads with MiXCR, giving one entry per CDR3 protein. The repertoire holds tens of thousands of distinct CDR3 sequences, with around 70% as singletons. The sample comes from a study of tumor and adjacent non-tumor tissue in lung cancer. Study context: Aged about 30 to 76 years, patients included 10 men and a handful of women with stage I to III disease.

Study observations and caveats: Compared with tumor, normal lung showed significantly lower TCR diversity.

This sample's RNA came from whole unsorted tissue. Between August and November 2014, newly diagnosed, chemotherapy-naive lung cancer patients underwent thoracic surgery in China. In germline, CDR1 is SGHNT, CDR2 YENEEA. The CDR3 is made up of 16 amino acids, end residues included. Sequenced material: lung tumor tissue. The receptor was derived from a woman between 40 and 50 years old with non-small cell lung cancer. The gene calls are TRBV11-3 and TRBJ2-3; the D segment call TRBD1 is taken from the table without a DNA check. The CDR3 here is CASNLRTGGRIDTRYL.